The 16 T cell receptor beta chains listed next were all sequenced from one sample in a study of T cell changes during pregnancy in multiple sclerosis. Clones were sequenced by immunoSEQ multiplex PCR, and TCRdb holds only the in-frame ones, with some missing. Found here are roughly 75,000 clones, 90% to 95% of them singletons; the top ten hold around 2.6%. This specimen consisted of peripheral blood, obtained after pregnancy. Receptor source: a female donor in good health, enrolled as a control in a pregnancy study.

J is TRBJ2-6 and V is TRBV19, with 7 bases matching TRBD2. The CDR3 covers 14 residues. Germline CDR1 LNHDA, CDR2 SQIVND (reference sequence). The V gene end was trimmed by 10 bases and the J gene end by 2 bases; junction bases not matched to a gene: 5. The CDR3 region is CATGGGPGANVLTF. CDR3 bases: TGTGCCACCGGCGGGGGTCCTGGGGCCAACGTCCTGACTTTC.

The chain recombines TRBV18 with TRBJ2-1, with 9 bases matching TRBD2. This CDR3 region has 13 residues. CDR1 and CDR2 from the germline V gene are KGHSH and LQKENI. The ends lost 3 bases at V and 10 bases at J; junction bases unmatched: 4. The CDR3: CASSPLAGSEQFF. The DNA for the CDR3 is TGTGCCAGCTCACCTCTAGCGGGATCCGAGCAGTTCTTC. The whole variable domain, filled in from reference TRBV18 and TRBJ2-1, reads NAGVMQNPRHLVRRRGQEARLRCSPMKGHSHVYWYRQLPEEGLKFMVYLQKENIIDESGMPKERFSAEFPKEGPSILRIQQVVRGDSAAYFCASSPLAGSEQFFGPGTRLTVL.

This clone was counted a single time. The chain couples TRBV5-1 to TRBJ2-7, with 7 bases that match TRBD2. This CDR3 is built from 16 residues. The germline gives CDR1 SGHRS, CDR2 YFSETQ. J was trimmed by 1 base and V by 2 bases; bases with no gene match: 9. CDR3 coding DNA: TGCGCCAGCAGCTTATTGGCTTCTAGCGGTTCCTACGAGCAGTACTTC. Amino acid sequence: CASSLLASSGSYEQYF.

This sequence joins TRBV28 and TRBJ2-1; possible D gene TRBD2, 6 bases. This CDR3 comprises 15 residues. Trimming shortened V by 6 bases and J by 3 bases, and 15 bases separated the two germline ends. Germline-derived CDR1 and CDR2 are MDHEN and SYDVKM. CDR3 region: CASSRILGGYNEQFF. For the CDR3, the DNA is TGTGCCAGCAGCCGGATTCTGGGAGGCTACAATGAGCAGTTCTTC.

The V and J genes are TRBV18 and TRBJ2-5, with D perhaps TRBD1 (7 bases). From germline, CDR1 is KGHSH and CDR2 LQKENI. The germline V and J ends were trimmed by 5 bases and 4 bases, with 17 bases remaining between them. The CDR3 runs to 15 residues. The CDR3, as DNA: TGTGCCAGCTCAGAATCCCAGGGGGGAGGAGAGACCCAGTACTTC. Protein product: CASSESQGGGETQYF.

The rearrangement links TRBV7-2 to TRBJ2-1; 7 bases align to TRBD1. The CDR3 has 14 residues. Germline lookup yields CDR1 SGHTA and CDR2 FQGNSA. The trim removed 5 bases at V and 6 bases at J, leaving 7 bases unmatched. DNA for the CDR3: TGTGCCAGCAGCCGACAGGGCATCCCCAATGAGCAGTTCTTC. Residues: CASSRQGIPNEQFF.

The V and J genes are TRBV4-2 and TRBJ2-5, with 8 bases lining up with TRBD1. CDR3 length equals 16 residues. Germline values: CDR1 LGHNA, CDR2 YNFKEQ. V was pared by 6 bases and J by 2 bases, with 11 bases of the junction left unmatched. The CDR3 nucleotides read TGTGCCAGCAGTCCTGGGCGGACAGGGCGGCAAGAGACCCAGTACTTC. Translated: CASSPGRTGRQETQYF.

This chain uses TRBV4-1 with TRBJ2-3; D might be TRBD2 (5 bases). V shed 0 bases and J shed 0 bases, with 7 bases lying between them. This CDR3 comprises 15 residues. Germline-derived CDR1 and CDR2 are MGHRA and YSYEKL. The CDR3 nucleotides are TGCGCCAGCAGCCAAGATGGACTTAGCACAGATACGCAGTATTTT. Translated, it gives CASSQDGLSTDTQYF.

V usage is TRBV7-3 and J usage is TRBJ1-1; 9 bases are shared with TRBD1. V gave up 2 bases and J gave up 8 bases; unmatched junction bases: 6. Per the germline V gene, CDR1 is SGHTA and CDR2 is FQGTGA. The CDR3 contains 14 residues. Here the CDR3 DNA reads TGTGCCAGCAGCTTAGGGGACAGGGCCCTGGAAGCTTTCTTT. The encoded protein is CASSLGDRALEAFF. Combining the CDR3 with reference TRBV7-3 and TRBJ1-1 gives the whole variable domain GAGVSQTPSNKVTEKGKYVELRCDPISGHTALYWYRQSLGQGPEFLIYFQGTGAADDSGLPNDRFFAVRPEGSVSTLKIQRTERGDSAVYLCASSLGDRALEAFFGQGTRLTVV.

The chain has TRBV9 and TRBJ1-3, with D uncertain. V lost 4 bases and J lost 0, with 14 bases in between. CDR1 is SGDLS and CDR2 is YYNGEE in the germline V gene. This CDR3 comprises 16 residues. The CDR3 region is CASSTDEGNSGNTIYF. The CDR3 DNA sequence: TGTGCCAGCAGCACTGATGAGGGCAACTCTGGAAACACCATATATTTT.

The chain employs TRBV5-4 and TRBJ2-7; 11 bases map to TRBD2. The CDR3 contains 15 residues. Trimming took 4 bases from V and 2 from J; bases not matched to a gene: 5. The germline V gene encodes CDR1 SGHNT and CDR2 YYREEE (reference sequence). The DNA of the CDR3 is TGTGCCAGCAGCCTAGCGGGAGGCCCAACCTACGAGCAGTACTTC. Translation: CASSLAGGPTYEQYF.

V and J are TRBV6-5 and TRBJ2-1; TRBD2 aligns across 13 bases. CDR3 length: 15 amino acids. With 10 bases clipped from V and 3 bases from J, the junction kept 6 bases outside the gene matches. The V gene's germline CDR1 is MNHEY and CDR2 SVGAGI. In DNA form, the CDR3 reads TGTGCCACCCTGGGGACTAGCGGGAACTACAATGAGCAGTTCTTC. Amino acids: CATLGTSGNYNEQFF.

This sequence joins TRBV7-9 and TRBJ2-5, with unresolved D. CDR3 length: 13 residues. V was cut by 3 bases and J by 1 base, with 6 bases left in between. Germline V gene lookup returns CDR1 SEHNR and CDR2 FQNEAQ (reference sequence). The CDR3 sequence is CASSFHSQETQYF. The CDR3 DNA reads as TGTGCCAGCAGCTTCCATAGCCAAGAGACCCAGTACTTC.

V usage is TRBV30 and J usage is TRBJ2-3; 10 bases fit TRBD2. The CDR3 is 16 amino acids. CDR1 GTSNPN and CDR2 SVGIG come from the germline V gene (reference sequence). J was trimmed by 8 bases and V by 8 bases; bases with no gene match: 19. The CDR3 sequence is CALQAGLAAVWATQYF. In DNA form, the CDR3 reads TGTGCCCTACAGGCCGGACTAGCGGCAGTGTGGGCTACGCAGTATTTT.

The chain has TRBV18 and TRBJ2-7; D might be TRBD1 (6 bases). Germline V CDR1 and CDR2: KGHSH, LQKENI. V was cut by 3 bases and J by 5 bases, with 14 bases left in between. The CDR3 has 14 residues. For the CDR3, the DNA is TGTGCCAGCTCACCGAGACAGGTAGGGGACGAGCAGTACTTC. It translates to CASSPRQVGDEQYF.

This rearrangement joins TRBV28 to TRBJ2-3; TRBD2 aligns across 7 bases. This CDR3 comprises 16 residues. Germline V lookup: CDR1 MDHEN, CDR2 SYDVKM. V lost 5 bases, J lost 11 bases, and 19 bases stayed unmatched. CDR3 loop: CASSLPIRDYQRGQYF. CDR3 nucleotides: TGTGCCAGCAGTCTCCCGATCCGGGACTACCAGCGGGGGCAGTATTTT.